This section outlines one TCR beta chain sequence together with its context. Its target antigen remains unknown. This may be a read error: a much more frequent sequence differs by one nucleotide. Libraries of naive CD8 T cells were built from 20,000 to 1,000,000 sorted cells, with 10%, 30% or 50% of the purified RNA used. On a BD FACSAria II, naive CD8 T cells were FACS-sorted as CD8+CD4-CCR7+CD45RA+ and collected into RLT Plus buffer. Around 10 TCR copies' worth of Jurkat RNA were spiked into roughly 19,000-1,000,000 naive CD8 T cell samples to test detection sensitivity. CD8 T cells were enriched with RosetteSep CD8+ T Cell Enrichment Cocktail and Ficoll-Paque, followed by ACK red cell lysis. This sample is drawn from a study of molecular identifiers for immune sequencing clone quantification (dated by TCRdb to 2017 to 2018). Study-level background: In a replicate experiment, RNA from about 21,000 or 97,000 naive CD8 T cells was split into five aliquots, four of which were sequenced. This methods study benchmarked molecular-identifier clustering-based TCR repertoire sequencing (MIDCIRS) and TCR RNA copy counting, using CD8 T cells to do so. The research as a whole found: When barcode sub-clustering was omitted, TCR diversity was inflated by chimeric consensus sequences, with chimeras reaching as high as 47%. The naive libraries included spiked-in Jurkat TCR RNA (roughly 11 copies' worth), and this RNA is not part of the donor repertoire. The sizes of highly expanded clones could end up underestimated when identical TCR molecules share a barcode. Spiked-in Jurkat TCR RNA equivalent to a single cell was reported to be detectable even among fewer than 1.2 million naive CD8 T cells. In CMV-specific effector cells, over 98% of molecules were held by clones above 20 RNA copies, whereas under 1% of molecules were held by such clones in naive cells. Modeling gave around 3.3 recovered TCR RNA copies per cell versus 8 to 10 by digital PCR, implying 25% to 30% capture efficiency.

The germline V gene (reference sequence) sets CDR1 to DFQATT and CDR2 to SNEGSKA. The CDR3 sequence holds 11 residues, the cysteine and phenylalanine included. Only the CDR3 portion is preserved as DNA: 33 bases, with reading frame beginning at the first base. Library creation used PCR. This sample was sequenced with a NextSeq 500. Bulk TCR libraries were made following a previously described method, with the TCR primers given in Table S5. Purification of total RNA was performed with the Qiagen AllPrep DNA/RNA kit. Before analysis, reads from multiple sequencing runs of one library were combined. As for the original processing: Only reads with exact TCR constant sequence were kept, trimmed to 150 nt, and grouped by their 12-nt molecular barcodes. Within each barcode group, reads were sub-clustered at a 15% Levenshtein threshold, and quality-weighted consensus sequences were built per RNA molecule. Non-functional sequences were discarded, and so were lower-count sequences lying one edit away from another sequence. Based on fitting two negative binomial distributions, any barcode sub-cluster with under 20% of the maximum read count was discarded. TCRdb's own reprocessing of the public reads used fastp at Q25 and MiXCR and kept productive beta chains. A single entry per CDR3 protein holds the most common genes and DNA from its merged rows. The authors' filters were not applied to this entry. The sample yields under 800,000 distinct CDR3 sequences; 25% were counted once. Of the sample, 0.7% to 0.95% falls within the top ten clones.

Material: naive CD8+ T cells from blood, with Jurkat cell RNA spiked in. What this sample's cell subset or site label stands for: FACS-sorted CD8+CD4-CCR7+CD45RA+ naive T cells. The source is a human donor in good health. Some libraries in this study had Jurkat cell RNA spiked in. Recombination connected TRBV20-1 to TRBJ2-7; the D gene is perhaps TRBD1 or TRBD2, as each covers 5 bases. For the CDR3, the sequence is CGALGVGEQYF. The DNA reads TGCGGTGCTCTGGGGGTAGGCGAGCAGTACTTC.